This record concerns one T cell receptor (beta chain) sequence. The antigen is undetermined. The V end was cut by 3 bases, the J end by 4 bases, with 13 bases between. Germline V gives CDR1 SGHDT, CDR2 YYEEEE. CDR3 length equals 14 residues. The data were obtained in a study of response to subunit inactivated influenza vaccine. TCRdb fed the RT-PCR reads into MiXCR, producing one record per CDR3 protein. The profile covers 650,000 to 700,000 distinct CDR3 sequences, with more than 15% appearing a single time and 9.5% to 13% taken by the ten largest. Broader study findings: Authors suggested few new T cells are recruited by each seasonal influenza vaccination.

This TCR was recovered from a man aged 50 to 59 who received an inactivated influenza vaccine. The chain couples TRBV5-6 to TRBJ2-5, with D possibly being TRBD1 (5 bases). The material was PBMCs from blood, obtained roughly 13 days after vaccination. CDR3 in DNA: TGTGCCAGCAGCTCTGCAGGGTGGCGAGAGACCCAGTACTTC. Its protein is CASSSAGWRETQYF.